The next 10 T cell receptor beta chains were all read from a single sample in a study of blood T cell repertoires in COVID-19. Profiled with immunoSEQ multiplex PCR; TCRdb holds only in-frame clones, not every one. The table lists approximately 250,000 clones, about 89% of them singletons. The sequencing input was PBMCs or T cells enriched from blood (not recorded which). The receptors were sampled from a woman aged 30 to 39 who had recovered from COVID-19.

The CDR3 spells CASSLKYRGPYGYTF. The CDR3 DNA is TGTGCCAGCAGTTTAAAATACAGGGGGCCCTATGGCTACACCTTC. This chain uses TRBV27 with TRBJ1-2, with 9 bases identical to TRBD1. The CDR3 is 15 amino acids. Per the germline V gene, CDR1 is MNHEY and CDR2 is SMNVEV (reference sequence). Trimming cost V 2 bases and J 4 bases; bases outside gene matches: 5.

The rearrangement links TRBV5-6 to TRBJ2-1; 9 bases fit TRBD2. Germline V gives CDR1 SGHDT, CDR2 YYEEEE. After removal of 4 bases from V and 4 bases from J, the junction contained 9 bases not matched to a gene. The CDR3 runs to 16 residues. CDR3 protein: CASSRGAGGPYNEQFF. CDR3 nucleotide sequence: TGTGCCAGCAGCAGGGGGGCGGGAGGGCCGTACAATGAGCAGTTCTTC. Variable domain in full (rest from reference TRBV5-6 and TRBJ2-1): DAGVTQSPTHLIKTRGQQVTLRCSPKSGHDTVSWYQQALGQGPQFIFQYYEEEERQRGNFPDRFSGHQFPNYSSELNVNALLLGDSALYLCASSRGAGGPYNEQFFGPGTRLTVL.

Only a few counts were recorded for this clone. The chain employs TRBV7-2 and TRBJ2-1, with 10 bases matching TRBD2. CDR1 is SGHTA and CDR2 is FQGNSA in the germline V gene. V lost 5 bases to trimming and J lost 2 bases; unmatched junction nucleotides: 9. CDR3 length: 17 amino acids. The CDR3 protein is CASSIQAGGPPYNEQFF. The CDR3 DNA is TGTGCCAGCAGCATTCAAGCGGGAGGGCCTCCCTACAATGAGCAGTTCTTC.

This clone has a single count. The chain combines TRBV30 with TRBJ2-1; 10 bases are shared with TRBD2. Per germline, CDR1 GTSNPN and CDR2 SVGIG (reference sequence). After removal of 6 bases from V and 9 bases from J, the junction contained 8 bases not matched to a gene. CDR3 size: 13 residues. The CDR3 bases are TGTGCCTGCAGCGGGAGGGCCTATCGTGAGCAGTTCTTC. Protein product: CACSGRAYREQFF.

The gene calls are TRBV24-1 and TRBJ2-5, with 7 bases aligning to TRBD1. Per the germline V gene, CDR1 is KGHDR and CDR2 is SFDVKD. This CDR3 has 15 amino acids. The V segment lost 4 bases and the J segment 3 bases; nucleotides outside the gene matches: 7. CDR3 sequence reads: CATSDLQGTKETQYF. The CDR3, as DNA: TGTGCCACCAGTGACCTACAGGGGACAAAAGAGACCCAGTACTTC.

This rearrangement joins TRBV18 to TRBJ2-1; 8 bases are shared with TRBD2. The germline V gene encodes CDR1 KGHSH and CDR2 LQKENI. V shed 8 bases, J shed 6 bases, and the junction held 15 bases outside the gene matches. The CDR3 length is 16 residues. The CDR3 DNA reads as TGTGCCAGCGAACCTCCATCGGGACTAGGGTCCAATGAGCAGTTCTTC. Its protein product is CASEPPSGLGSNEQFF.

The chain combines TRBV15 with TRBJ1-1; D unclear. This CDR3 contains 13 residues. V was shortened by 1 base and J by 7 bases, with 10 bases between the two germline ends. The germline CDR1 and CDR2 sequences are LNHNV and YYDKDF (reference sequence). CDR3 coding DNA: TGTGCCACCAGCAGAGGGGCTGCGAGTGAAGCTTTCTTT. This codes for CATSRGAASEAFF.

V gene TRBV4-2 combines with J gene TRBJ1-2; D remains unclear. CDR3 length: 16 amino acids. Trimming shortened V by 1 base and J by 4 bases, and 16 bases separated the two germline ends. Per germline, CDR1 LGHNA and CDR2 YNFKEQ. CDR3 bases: TGTGCCAGCAGCCAAGTTAGGGCGGAGGCCCTCTATGGCTACACCTTC. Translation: CASSQVRAEALYGYTF.

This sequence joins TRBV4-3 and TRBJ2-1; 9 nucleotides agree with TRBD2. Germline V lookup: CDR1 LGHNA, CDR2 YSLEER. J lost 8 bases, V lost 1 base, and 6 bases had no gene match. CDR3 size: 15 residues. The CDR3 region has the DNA TGCGCCAGCAGCCAAGGGGTTAGCGGGAGCTATGAGCAGTTCTTC. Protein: CASSQGVSGSYEQFF.

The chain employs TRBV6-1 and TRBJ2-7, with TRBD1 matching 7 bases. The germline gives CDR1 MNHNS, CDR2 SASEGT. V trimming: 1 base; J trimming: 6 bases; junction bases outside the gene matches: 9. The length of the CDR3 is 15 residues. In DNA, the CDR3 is TGTGCCAGCAGTGAAGGCAGGGGGTGGTCTGGCGAGCAGTACTTC. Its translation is CASSEGRGWSGEQYF.